One and the same sample provided the 17 T cell receptor beta chains below, sequenced in a study of response to subunit inactivated influenza vaccine. TCRdb called the RT-PCR reads again in MiXCR, with one record for every CDR3 protein. The sample has under 750,000 distinct CDR3 sequences; approximately 10% are singletons. The starting material was PBMCs from blood, obtained on the day of vaccination. Receptors were obtained from a man aged 50 or older who received an inactivated influenza vaccine.

This clonotype was counted a few times. The chain couples TRBV24-1 to TRBJ2-1; a possible D gene is TRBD1 (6 bases). The germline V and J ends were trimmed by 5 bases and 9 bases, with 10 bases remaining between them. The CDR3 loop spans 12 amino acids. CDR1 is KGHDR, CDR2 SFDVKD, per germline. Here the CDR3 reads CATSVGGGEQFF. CDR3 bases: TGTGCCACCAGTGTTGGGGGCGGTGAGCAGTTCTTC.

This clonotype appeared many times. The gene calls are TRBV7-9 and TRBJ2-2; D might be TRBD2 (5 bases). The CDR3 totals 14 residues. Germline CDR1 and CDR2: SEHNR and FQNEAQ (reference sequence). V lost 3 bases and J lost 0, with 5 bases in between. The CDR3 bases are TGTGCCAGCAGCTTTAGCGCGAACACCGGGGAGCTGTTTTTT. It translates to CASSFSANTGELFF.

This chain links TRBV6-5 with TRBJ1-2; possible D gene TRBD1, 6 bases. The CDR3 is 14 residues long. Germline values: CDR1 MNHEY, CDR2 SVGAGI. V lost 3 bases and J lost 6, with 14 bases in between. CDR3 DNA sequence: TGTGCCAGCAGTTATATCCGGGGGCTTGATGGCTACACCTTC. This codes for CASSYIRGLDGYTF.

As regards this clonotype: A much larger clonotype is one base distant, so this may be a read error. This CDR3 is CASSLFGEETQYF. The CDR3 bases are TGTGCCAGCAGCTTATTCGGGGAAGAGACCCAGTACTTC. This chain links TRBV7-2 with TRBJ2-5; D perhaps matches TRBD2 (5 bases). The ends were cut back, 2 bases at V and 3 bases at J, with 7 bases in the middle. This CDR3 region has 13 residues. Germline CDR1 reads SGHTA; CDR2 reads FQGNSA.

The chain combines TRBV6-2 or TRBV6-3 with TRBJ2-5; unclear D gene. CDR1 MNHEY and CDR2 SVGEGT come from the germline V gene. CDR3 size: 16 residues. V lost 0 bases and J 1 base, leaving 12 bases between the germline ends. CDR3 DNA sequence: TGTGCCAGCAGTTACTCCGGGTCGCGGCGCCAAGAGACCCAGTACTTC. It is translated as CASSYSGSRRQETQYF.

The rearrangement links TRBV20-1 to TRBJ1-5, with D possibly matching TRBD1 (6 bases). CDR3 length: 12 amino acids. Deletions cut 5 bases from V and 7 bases from J, with 12 bases between. Germline V gene sequence: CDR1 DFQATT, CDR2 SNEGSKA (reference sequence). CDR3 nucleotide sequence: TGCAGTGCTCTTCAGGGGCAGCAGCCCCAGCATTTT. Translated, it gives CSALQGQQPQHF.

The chain recombines TRBV2 with TRBJ1-3; D not certain. Germline V gives CDR1 SNHLY, CDR2 FYNNEI. The CDR3 is made up of 14 amino acids. V lost 6 bases, J lost 0 bases, and 9 bases lay in between. CDR3 in amino acids: CASRADYSGNTIYF. In DNA, the CDR3 is TGTGCCAGCAGAGCGGACTACTCTGGAAACACCATATATTTT.

Concerning this clonotype itself: A read error may explain this, as a much larger clone is one base away. This sequence joins TRBV7-9 and TRBJ2-7; D is unclear. The CDR3 has 12 amino acids. The germline V gene has CDR1 SEHNR and CDR2 FQNEAQ (reference sequence). The V end was cut by 7 bases, the J end by 4 bases, with 11 bases between. CDR3 coding DNA: TGTGCCAGCACCCTGGGCCAATACGAGCAGTACTTC. Translating it yields CASTLGQYEQYF.

The chain combines TRBV5-1 with TRBJ2-3; no clear D. The V and J ends lost 0 bases and 2 bases respectively, with 10 bases between them. This CDR3 contains 15 residues. Germline-derived CDR1 and CDR2 are SGHRS and YFSETQ. CDR3: CASSLGPSPTDTQYF. The DNA of the CDR3 is TGCGCCAGCAGCTTGGGGCCTAGTCCCACAGATACGCAGTATTTT.

In its sample, this clonotype was seen many times. The gene calls are TRBV5-6 and TRBJ2-2, with D possibly being TRBD1 (5 bases). Per germline, CDR1 SGHDT and CDR2 YYEEEE. Between the trimmed V and J ends, which lost 1 base and 4 bases, there was a span of 14 bases. The CDR3 extends over 16 amino acids. Written as DNA, the CDR3 is TGTGCCAGCAGCTTGCTATATCTTGGGGCCACCGGGGAGCTGTTTTTT. Protein product: CASSLLYLGATGELFF.

The chain links TRBV30 to TRBJ2-4, with D possibly being TRBD1 (6 bases). Germline loops: CDR1 GTSNPN, CDR2 SVGIG (reference sequence). This CDR3 has 13 amino acids. V lost 0 bases, J lost 11 bases, and 14 bases lay in between. The CDR3 sequence: CAWSVQSGDVQYF. The CDR3 DNA reads as TGTGCCTGGAGTGTACAGTCAGGGGATGTTCAGTACTTC.

This chain joins TRBV29-1 and TRBJ2-2; D unclear. The V gene lost 5 bases and the J gene lost 4 bases, with 14 bases spanning the gap. Germline loops: CDR1 SQVTM, CDR2 ANQGSEA. CDR3 length: 14 residues. This chain's CDR3 is CSVSEARGTGELFF. CDR3 sequence (DNA): TGCAGCGTTAGTGAGGCGCGTGGCACCGGGGAGCTGTTTTTT.

The chain has TRBV7-2 and TRBJ2-3; 10 nucleotides match TRBD2. The CDR3 has 16 residues. Germline CDR1 and CDR2: SGHTA and FQGNSA. Unmatched junction bases numbered 6, after V lost 4 bases and J lost 2 bases. CDR3 region: CASSSIAGGATDTQYF. The CDR3, as DNA: TGTGCCAGCAGCTCGATAGCGGGAGGAGCCACAGATACGCAGTATTTT.

The CDR3 region is CASSPGLVDNEQFF. CDR3 in DNA: TGCGCCAGCAGCCCCGGACTGGTTGACAATGAGCAGTTCTTC. V gene TRBV4-3 combines with J gene TRBJ2-1; possible D gene TRBD2, 5 bases. Germline CDR1 is LGHNA and CDR2 is YSLEER. V gave up 4 bases and J gave up 5 bases, with 12 bases separating them. CDR3 length equals 14 residues.

This rearrangement joins TRBV29-1 to TRBJ2-5; tentatively, D is TRBD1 (6 bases). This CDR3 comprises 12 residues. V lost 2 bases to trimming and J lost 5 bases, with 9 bases between them. Germline loops: CDR1 SQVTM, CDR2 ANQGSEA. CDR3 in DNA: TGCAGCGTTGAAAGGGGGTCGGAGACCCAGTACTTC. Amino acid sequence: CSVERGSETQYF.

The sample holds a few counts of this clonotype. The chain combines TRBV15 with TRBJ2-5; TRBD2 aligns across 10 bases. CDR1 and CDR2 (germline): LNHNV, YYDKDF (reference sequence). This CDR3 has 15 residues. V trimming: 3 bases; J trimming: 5 bases; junction bases outside the gene matches: 6. CDR3 sequence reads: CATSRFLAGVETQYF. The CDR3 bases are TGTGCCACCAGCAGGTTCCTAGCGGGAGTTGAGACCCAGTACTTC.

The CDR3 region has the DNA TGTGCCAGCAGCTTAGGCCCGGGGAGGAATGAGCAGTTCTTC. Protein sequence: CASSLGPGRNEQFF. This sequence joins TRBV7-2 and TRBJ2-1, with TRBD2 as a possible D gene (6 bases). Germline V CDR1 and CDR2: SGHTA, FQGNSA. This CDR3 is 14 amino acids long. V was pared by 1 base and J by 7 bases, with 11 bases between.